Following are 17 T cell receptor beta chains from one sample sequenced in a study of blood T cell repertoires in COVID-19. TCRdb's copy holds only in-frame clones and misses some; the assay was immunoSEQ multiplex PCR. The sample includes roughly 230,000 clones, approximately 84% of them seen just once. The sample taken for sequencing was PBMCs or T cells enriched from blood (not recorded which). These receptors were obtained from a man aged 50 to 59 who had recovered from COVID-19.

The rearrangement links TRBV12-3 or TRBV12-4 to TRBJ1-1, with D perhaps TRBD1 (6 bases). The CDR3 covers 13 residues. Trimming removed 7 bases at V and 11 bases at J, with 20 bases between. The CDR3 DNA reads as TGTGCCAGCAAACGAAGTCCGCGGGGGGCTGCTTTCTTT. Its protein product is CASKRSPRGAAFF.

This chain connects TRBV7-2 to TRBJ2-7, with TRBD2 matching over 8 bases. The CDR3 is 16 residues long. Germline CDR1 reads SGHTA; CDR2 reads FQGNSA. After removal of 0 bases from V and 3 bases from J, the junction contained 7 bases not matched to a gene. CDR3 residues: CASSLARGSGNYEQYF. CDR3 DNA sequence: TGTGCCAGCAGCTTAGCGCGAGGTAGCGGGAACTACGAGCAGTACTTC.

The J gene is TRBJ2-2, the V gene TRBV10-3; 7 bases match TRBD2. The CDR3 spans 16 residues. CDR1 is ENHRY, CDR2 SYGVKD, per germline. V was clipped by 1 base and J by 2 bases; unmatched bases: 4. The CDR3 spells CAISEFGGRNTGELFF. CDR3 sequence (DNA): TGTGCCATCAGTGAGTTTGGCGGGAGAAACACCGGGGAGCTGTTTTTT.

The CDR3 loop reads CASSLGTGNNEQFF. The CDR3 coding sequence is TGCGCCAGCAGCTTGGGGACAGGAAACAATGAGCAGTTCTTC. The chain uses TRBV5-1 and TRBJ2-1; the match to TRBD1 covers 7 bases. V trimming: 0 bases; J trimming: 5 bases; junction bases outside the gene matches: 2. This CDR3 is built from 14 residues. CDR1 is SGHRS and CDR2 is YFSETQ in the germline V gene.

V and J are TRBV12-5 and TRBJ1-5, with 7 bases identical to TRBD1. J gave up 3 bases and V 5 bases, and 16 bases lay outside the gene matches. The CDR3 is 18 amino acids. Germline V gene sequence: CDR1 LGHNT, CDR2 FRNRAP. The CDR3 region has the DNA TGTGCTAGTGGTGGAACGCTAAACGAGACAGGGTACAATCAGCCCCAGCATTTT. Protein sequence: CASGGTLNETGYNQPQHF.

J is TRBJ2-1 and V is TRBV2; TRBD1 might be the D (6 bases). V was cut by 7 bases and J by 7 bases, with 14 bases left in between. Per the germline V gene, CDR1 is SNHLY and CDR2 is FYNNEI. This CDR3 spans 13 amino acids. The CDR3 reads CASTRGFGNEQFF. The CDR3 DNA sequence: TGTGCCAGCACAAGGGGGTTCGGGAATGAGCAGTTCTTC.

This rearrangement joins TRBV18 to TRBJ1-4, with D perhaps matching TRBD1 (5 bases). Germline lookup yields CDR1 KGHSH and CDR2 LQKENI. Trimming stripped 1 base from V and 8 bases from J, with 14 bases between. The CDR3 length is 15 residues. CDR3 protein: CASSPLRQGNEKLFF. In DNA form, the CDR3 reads TGTGCCAGCTCACCACTCCGGCAGGGTAACGAAAAACTGTTTTTT.

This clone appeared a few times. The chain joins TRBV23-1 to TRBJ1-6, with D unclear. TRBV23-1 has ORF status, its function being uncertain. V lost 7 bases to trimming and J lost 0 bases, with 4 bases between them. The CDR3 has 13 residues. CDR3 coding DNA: TGCGCCAGCAACGGCTCCTATAATTCACCCCTCCACTTT. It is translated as CASNGSYNSPLHF.

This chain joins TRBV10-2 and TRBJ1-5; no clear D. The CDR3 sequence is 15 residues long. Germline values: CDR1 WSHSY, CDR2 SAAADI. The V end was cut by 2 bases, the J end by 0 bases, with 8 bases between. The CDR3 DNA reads TGCGCCAGCAGTGAGGGCTCAATTAGCAATCAGCCCCAGCATTTT. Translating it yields CASSEGSISNQPQHF.

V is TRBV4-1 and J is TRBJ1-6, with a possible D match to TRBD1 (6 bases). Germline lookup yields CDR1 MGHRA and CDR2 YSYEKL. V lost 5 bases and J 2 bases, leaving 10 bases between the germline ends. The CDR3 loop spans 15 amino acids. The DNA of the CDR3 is TGCGCCAGCAGCTTGGACAGAGCCTATAATTCACCCCTCCACTTT. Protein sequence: CASSLDRAYNSPLHF.

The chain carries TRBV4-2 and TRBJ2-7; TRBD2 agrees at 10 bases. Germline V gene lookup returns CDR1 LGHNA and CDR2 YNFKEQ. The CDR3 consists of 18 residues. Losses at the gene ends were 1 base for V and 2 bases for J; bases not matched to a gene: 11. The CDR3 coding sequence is TGTGCCAGCAGCCAAGGGTCGGCTAGCGGGAGTTTCGCCTACGAGCAGTACTTC. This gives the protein CASSQGSASGSFAYEQYF.

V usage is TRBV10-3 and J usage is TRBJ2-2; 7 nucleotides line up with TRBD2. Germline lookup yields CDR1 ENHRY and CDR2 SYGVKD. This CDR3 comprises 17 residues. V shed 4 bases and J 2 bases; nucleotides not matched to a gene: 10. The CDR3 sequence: CAISGMGAGLNTGELFF. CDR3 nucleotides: TGTGCCATCAGTGGTATGGGAGCGGGGCTAAACACCGGGGAGCTGTTTTTT.

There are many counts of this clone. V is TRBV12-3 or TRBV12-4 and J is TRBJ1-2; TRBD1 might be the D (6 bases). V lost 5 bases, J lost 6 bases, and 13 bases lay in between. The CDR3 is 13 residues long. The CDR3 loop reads CASSLTGHNGYTF. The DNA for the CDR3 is TGTGCCAGCAGTCTGACAGGACACAATGGCTACACCTTC.

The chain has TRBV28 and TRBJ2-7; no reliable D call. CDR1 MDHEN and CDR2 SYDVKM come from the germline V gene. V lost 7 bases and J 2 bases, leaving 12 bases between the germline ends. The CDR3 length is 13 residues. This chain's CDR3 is CASTFTFPYEQYF. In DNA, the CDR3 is TGTGCCAGCACCTTCACATTTCCCTACGAGCAGTACTTC.

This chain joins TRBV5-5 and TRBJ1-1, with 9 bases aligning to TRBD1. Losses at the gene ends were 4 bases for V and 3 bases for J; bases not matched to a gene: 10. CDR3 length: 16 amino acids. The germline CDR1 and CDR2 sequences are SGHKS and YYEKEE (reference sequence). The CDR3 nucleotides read TGTGCCAGCAGCCCCGGGACAGGGACGGGAGACACTGAAGCTTTCTTT. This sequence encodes CASSPGTGTGDTEAFF.

The CDR3 region is CASSMTGNNSPLHF. The DNA for the CDR3 is TGTGCCAGCAGCATGACAGGGAATAATTCACCCCTCCACTTT. This sequence joins TRBV9 and TRBJ1-6, with TRBD1 matching 7 bases. CDR1 is SGDLS, CDR2 YYNGEE, per germline. The CDR3 runs 14 residues. The V gene end was trimmed by 4 bases and the J gene end by 5 bases; junction bases not matched to a gene: 3. Complete variable domain (other parts from reference TRBV9 and TRBJ1-6): DSGVTQTPKHLITATGQRVTLRCSPRSGDLSVYWYQQSLDQGLQFLIQYYNGEERAKGNILERFSAQQFPDLHSELNLSSLELGDSALYFCASSMTGNNSPLHFGNGTRLTVT.

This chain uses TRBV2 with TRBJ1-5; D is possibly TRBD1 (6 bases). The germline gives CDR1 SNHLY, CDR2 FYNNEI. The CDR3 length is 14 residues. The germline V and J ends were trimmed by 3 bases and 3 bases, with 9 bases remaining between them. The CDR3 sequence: CASSERTDNQPQHF. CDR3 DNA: TGTGCCAGCAGTGAGAGGACAGACAATCAGCCCCAGCATTTT.